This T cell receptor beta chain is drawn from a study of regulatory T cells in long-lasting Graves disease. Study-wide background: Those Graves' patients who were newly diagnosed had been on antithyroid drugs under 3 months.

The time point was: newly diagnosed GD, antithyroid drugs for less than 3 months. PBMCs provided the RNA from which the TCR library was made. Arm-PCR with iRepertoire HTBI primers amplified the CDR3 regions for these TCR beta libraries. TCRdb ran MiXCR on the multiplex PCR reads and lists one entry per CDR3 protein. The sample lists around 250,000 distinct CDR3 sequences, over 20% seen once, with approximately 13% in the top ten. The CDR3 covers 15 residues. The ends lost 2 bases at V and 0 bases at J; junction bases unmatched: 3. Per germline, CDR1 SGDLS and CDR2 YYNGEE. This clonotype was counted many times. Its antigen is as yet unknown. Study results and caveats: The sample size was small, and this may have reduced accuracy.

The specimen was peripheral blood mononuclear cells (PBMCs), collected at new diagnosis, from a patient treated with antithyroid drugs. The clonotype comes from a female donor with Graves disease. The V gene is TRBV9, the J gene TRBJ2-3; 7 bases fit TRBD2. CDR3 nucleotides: TGTGCCAGCAGCGTCTCAGCGGGAAGCACAGATACGCAGTATTTT. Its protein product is CASSVSAGSTDTQYF.